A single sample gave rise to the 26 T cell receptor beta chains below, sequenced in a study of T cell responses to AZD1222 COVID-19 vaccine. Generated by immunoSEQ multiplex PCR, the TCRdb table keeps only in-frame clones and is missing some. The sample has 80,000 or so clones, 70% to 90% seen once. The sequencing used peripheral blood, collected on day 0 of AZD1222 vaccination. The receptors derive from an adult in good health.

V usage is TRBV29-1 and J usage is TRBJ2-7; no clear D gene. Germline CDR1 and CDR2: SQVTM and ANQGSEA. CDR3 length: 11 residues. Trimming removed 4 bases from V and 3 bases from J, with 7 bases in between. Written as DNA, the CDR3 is TGCAGCGTTGGGGCAGACTACGAGCAGTACTTC. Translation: CSVGADYEQYF.

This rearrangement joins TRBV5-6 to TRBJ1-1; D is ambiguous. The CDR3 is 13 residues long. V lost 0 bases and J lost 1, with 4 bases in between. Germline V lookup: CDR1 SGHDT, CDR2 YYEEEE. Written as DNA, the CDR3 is TGTGCCAGCAGCTTGGCGGGGAACACTGAAGCTTTCTTT. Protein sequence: CASSLAGNTEAFF.

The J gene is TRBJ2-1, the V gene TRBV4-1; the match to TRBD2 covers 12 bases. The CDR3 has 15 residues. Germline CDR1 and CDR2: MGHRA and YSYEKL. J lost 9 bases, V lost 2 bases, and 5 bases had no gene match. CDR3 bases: TGCGCCAGCAGCCAATTTGGGGGACTAGCGGGTGAGCAGTTCTTC. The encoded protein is CASSQFGGLAGEQFF.

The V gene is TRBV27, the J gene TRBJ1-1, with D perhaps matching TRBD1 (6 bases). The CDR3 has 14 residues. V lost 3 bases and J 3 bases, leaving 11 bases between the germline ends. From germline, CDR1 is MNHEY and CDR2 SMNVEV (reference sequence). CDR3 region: CASSFYREDTEAFF. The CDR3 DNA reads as TGTGCCAGCAGTTTTTACAGGGAAGACACTGAAGCTTTCTTT.

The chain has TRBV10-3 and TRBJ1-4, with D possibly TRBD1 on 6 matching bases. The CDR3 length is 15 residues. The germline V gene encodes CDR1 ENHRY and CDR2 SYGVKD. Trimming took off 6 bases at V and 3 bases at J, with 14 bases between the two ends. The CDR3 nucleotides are TGTGCCATCAGCCCACAGGGAGAATCTAATGAAAAACTGTTTTTT. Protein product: CAISPQGESNEKLFF.

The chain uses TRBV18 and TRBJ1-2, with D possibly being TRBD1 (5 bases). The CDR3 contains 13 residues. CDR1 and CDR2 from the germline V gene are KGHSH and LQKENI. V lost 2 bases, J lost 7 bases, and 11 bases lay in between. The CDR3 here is CASSPGAGGGYTF. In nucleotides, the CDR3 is TGTGCCAGCTCACCAGGGGCCGGCGGTGGCTACACCTTC. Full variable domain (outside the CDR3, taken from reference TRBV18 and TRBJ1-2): NAGVMQNPRHLVRRRGQEARLRCSPMKGHSHVYWYRQLPEEGLKFMVYLQKENIIDESGMPKERFSAEFPKEGPSILRIQQVVRGDSAAYFCASSPGAGGGYTFGSGTRLTVV.

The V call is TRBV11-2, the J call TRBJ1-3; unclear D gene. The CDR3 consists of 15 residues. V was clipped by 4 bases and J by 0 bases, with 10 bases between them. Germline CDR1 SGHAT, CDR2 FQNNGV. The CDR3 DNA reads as TGTGCCAGCAGCTCACTCCGGGACTCTGGAAACACCATATATTTT. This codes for CASSSLRDSGNTIYF. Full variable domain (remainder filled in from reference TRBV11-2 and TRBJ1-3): EAGVAQSPRYKIIEKRQSVAFWCNPISGHATLYWYQQILGQGPKLLIQFQNNGVVDDSQLPKDRFSAERLKGVDSTLKIQPAKLEDSAVYLCASSSLRDSGNTIYFGEGSWLTVV.

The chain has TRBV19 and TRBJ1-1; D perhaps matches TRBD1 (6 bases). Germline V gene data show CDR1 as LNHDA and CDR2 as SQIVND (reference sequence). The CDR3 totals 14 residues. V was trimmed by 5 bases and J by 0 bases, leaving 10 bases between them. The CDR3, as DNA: TGTGCCAGTAGTGACGGACAGCTGAACACTGAAGCTTTCTTT. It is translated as CASSDGQLNTEAFF.

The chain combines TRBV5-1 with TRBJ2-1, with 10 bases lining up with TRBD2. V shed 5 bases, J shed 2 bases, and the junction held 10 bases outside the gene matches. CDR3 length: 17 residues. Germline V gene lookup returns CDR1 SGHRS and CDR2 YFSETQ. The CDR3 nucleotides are TGCGCCAGCAGTTCCCACGAGCGGGAGGGAACCTACAATGAGCAGTTCTTC. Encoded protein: CASSSHEREGTYNEQFF.

Here the CDR3 reads CASSPPGWGTSTDTQYF. CDR3 in DNA: TGTGCCAGCAGCCCCCCCGGGTGGGGGACTAGCACAGATACGCAGTATTTT. The V and J genes are TRBV7-9 and TRBJ2-3; D perhaps matches TRBD2 (6 bases). CDR1 and CDR2 from the germline V gene are SEHNR and FQNEAQ (reference sequence). The CDR3 is 17 residues long. With 5 bases removed from V and 0 bases from J, the gap between germline ends came to 18 bases. The whole variable domain, filled in from reference TRBV7-9 and TRBJ2-3, reads DTGVSQNPRHKITKRGQNVTFRCDPISEHNRLYWYRQTLGQGPEFLTYFQNEAQLEKSRLLSDRFSAERPKGSFSTLEIQRTEQGDSAMYLCASSPPGWGTSTDTQYFGPGTRLTVL.

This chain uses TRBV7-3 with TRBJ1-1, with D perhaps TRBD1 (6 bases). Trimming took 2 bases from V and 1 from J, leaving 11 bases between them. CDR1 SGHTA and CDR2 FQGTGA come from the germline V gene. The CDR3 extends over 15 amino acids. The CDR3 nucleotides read TGTGCCAGCAGCTTATCGGCGGGACAGAACACTGAAGCTTTCTTT. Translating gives CASSLSAGQNTEAFF.

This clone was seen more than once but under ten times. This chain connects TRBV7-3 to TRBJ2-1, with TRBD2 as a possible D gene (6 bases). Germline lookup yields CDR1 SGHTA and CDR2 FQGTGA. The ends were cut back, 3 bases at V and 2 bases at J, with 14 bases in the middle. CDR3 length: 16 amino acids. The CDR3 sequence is CASSFRGGITYNEQFF. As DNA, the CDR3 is TGTGCCAGCAGCTTTCGAGGCGGGATTACCTACAATGAGCAGTTCTTC.

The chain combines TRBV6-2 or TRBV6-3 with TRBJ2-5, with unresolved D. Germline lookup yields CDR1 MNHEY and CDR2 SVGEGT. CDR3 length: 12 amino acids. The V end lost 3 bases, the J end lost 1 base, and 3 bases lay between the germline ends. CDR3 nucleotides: TGTGCCAGCAGTTATCCCCAAGAGACCCAGTACTTC. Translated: CASSYPQETQYF.

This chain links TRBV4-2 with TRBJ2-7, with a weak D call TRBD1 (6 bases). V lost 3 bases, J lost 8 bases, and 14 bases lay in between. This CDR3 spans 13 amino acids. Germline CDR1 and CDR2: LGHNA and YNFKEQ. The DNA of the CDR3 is TGTGCCAGCAGCCAGGGCGACACAGGGAAGCAGTACTTC. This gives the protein CASSQGDTGKQYF.

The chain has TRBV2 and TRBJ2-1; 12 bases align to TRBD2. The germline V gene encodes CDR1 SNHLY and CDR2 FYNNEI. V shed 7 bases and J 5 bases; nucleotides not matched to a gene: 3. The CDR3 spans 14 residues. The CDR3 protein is CASTGLAGNNEQFF. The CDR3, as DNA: TGTGCCAGCACCGGACTAGCGGGGAACAATGAGCAGTTCTTC.

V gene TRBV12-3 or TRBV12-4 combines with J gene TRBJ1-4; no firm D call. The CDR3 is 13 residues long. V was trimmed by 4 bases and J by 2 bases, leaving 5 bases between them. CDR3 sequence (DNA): TGTGCCAGCAGTTACCAGACTAATGAAAAACTGTTTTTT. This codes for CASSYQTNEKLFF.

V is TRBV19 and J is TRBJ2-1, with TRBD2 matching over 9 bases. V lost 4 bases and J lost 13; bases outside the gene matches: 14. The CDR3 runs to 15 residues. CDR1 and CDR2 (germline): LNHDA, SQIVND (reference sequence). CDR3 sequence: CASSTSHKREVGQFF. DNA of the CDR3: TGTGCCAGTAGTACCTCACATAAGCGGGAGGTCGGACAGTTCTTC.

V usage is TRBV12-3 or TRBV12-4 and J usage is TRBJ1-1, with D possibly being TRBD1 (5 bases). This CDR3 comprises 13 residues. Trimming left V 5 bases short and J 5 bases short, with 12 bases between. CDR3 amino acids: CASSAQGLTEAFF. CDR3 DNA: TGTGCCAGCAGTGCTCAGGGCTTGACTGAAGCTTTCTTT.

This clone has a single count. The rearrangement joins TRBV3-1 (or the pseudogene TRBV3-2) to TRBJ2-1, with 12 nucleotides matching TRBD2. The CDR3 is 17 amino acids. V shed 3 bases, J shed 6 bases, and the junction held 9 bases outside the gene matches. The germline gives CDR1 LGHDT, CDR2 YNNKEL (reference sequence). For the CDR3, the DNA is TGTGCCAGCAGCCACCCCCTGCTAGCGGGAGGGCCCAATGAGCAGTTCTTC. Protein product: CASSHPLLAGGPNEQFF.

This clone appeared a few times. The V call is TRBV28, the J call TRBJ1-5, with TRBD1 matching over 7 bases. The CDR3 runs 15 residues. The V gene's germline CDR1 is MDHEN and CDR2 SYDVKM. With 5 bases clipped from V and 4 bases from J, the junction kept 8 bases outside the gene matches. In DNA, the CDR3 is TGTGCCAGCAGTCCTACAGGGGCGAGAAATCAGCCCCAGCATTTT. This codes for CASSPTGARNQPQHF.

CDR3 in amino acids: CASSSGHLRLNTEAFF. Written as DNA, the CDR3 is TGTGCCAGCAGCTCCGGACACCTTAGGCTGAACACTGAAGCTTTCTTT. The gene calls are TRBV5-6 and TRBJ1-1; TRBD1 might be the D (5 bases). The CDR3 covers 16 residues. CDR1 and CDR2 (germline): SGHDT, YYEEEE. V was cut by 3 bases and J by 0 bases, with 15 bases left in between. Variable domain in full (rest from reference TRBV5-6 and TRBJ1-1): DAGVTQSPTHLIKTRGQQVTLRCSPKSGHDTVSWYQQALGQGPQFIFQYYEEEERQRGNFPDRFSGHQFPNYSSELNVNALLLGDSALYLCASSSGHLRLNTEAFFGQGTRLTVV.

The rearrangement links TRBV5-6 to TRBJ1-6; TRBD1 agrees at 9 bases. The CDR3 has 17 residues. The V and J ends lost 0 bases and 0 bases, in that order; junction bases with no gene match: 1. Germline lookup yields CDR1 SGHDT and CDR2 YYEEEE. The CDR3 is CASSLGTGVSYNSPLHF. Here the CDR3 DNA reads TGTGCCAGCAGCTTGGGGACAGGGGTCTCCTATAATTCACCCCTCCACTTT.

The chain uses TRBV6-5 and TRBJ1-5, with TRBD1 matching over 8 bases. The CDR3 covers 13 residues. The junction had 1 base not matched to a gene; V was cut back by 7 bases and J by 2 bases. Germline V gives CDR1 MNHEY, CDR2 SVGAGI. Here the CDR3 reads CASKDRGNQPQHF. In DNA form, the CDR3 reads TGTGCCAGCAAGGACAGGGGCAATCAGCCCCAGCATTTT.

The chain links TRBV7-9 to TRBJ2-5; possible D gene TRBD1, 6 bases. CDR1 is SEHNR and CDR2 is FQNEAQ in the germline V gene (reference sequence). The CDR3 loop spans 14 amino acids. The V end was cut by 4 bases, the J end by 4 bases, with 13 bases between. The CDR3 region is CASSSTGQGETQYF. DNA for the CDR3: TGTGCCAGCAGCTCAACAGGGCAGGGAGAGACCCAGTACTTC.

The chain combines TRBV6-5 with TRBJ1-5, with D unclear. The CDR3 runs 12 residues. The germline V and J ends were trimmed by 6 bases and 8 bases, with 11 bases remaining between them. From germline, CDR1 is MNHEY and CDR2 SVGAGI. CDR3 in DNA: TGTGCCAGCAGGCGGGGTATAGAGCCCCAGCATTTT. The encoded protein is CASRRGIEPQHF.

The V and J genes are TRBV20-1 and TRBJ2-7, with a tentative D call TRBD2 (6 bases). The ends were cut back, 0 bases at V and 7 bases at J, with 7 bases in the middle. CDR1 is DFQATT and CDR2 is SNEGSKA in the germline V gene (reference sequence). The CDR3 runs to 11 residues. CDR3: CSARDRGEQYF. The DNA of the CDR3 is TGCAGTGCTAGAGATCGGGGGGAGCAGTACTTC.